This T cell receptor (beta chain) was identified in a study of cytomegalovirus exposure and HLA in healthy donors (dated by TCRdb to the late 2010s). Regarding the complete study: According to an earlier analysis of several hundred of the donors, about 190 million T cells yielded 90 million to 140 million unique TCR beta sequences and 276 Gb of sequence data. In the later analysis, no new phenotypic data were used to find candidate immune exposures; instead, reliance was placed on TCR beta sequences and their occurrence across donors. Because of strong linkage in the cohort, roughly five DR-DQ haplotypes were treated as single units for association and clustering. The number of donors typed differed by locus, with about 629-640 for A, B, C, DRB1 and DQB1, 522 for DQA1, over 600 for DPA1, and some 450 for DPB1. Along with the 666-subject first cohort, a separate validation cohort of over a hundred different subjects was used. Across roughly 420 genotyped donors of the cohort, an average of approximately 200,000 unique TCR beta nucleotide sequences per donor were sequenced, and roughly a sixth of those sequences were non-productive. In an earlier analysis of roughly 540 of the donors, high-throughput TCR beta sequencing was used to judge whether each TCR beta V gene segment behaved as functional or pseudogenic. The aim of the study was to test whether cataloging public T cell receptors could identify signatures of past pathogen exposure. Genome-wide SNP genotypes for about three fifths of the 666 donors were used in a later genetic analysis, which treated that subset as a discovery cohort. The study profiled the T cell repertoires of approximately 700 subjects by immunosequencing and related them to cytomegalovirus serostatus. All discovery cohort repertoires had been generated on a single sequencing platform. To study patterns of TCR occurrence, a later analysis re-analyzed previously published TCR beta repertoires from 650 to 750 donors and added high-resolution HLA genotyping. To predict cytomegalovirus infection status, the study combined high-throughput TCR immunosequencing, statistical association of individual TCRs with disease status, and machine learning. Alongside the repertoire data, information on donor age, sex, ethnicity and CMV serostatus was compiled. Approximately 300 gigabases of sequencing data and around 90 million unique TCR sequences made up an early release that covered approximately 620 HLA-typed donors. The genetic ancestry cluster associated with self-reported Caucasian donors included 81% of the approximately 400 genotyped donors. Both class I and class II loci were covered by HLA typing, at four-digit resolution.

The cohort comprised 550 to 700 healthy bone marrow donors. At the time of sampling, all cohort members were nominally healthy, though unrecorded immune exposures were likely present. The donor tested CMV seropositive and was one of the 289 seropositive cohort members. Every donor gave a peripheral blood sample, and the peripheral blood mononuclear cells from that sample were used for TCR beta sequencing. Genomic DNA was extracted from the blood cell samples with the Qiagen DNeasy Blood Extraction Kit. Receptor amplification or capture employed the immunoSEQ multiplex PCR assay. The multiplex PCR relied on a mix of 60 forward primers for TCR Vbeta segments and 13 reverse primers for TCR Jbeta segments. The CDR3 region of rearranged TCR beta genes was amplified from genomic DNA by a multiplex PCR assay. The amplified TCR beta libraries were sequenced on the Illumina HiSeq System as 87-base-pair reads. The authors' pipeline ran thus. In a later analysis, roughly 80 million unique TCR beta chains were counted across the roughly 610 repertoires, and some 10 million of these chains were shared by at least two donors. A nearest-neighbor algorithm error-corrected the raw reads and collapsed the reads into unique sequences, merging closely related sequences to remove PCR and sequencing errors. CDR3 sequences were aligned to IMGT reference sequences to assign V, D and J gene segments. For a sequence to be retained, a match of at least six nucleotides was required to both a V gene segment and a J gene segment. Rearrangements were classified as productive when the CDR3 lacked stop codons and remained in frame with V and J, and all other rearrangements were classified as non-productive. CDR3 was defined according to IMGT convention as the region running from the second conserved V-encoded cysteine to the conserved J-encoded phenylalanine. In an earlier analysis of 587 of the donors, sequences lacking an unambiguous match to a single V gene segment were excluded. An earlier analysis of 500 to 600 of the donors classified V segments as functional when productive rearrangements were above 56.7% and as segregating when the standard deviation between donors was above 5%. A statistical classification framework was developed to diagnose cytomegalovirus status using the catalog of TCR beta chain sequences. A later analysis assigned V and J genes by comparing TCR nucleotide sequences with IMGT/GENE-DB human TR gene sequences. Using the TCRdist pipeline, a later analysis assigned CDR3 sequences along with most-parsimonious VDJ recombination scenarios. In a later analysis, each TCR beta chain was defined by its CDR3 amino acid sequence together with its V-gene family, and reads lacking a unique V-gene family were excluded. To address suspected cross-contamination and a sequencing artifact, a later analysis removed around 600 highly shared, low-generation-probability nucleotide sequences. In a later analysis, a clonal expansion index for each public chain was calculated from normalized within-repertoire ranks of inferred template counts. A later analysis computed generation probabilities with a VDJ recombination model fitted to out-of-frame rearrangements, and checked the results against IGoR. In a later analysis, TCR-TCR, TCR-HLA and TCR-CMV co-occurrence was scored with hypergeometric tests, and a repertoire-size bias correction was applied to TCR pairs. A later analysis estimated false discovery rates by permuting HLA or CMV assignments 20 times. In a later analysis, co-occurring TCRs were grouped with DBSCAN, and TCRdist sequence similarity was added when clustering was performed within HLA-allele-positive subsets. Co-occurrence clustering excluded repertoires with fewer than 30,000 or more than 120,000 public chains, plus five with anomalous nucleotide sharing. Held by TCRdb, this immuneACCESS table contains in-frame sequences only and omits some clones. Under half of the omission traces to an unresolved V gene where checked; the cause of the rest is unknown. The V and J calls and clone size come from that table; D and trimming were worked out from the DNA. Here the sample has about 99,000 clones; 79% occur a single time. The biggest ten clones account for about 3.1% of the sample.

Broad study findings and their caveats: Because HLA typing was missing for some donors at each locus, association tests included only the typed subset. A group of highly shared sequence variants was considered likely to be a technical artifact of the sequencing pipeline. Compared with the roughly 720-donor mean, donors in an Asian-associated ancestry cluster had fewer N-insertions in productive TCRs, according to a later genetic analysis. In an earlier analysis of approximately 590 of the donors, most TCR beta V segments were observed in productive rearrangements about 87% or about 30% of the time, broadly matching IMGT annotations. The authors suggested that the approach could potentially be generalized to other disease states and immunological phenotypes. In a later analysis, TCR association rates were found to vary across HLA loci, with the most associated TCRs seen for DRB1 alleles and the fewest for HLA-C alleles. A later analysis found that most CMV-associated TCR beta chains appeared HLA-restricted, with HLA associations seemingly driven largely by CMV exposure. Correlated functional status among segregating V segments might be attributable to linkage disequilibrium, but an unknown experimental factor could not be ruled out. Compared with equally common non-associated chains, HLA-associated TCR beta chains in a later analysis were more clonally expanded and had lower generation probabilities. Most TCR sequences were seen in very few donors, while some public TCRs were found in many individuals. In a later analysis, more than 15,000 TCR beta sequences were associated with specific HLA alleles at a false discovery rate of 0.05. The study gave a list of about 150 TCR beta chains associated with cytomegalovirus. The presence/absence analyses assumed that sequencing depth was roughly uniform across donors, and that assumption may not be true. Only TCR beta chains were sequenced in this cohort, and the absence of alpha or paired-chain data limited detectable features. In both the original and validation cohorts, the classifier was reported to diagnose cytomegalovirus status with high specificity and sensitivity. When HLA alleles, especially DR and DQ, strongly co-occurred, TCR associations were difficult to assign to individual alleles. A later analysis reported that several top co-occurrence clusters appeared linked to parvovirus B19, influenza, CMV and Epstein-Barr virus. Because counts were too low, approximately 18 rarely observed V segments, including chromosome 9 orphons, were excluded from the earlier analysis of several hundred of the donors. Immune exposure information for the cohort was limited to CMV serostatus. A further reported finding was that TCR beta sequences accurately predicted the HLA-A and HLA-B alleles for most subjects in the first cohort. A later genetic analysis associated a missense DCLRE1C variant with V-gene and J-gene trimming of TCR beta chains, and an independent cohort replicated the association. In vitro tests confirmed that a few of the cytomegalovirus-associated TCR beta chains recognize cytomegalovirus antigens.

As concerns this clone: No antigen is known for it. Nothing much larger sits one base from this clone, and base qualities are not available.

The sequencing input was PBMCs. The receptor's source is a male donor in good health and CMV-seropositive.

The sequenced DNA is TGTGCCAGCAGCTTAAGGAGGGGGCGGTGGGGGGAGGCAGATACGCAGTATTTT. It translates to CASSLRRGRWGEADTQYF. The V and J genes are TRBV11-3 and TRBJ2-3; 7 matching bases give a weak D call of TRBD1. Taken from the germline V gene, the CDR1 and CDR2 loops are SGHNT and YENEEA. The trim is 2 bases for V and 4 bases for J, with a gap of 22 bases between the germline ends. Inclusive of the bounding cysteine and phenylalanine, the CDR3 is 18 residues long. The DNA shown is the 54-base CDR3, in frame from base 1.